Shown below are 10 T cell receptor beta chains from a single sample sequenced in a study of OX40 agonist ivuxolimab in advanced cancers. The receptor library was made with the immunoSEQ multiplex PCR assay. TCRdb carries this immuneACCESS record with in-frame sequences only. Its versions omit some clonotypes, under half of them owing to an unresolved V gene in the studies checked, with the rest unexplained. This sample holds over 50,000 clones; less than 85% were observed only once. Of the sample, 0.4% to 0.55% is held by the ten largest clones. The specimen was CD4+ or CD8+ T cells sorted from blood, collected in a trial of the OX40 agonist ivuxolimab. The source is an adult with an advanced solid tumor such as melanoma, head and neck, liver or kidney cancer.

This clone was counted a few times. Other DNA sequences in this sample translate to the same CDR3. The genes are TRBV5-1 and TRBJ2-3; D not certain. V was clipped by 0 bases and J by 4 bases, with 3 bases between them. CDR1 and CDR2 from the germline V gene are SGHRS and YFSETQ. This CDR3 spans 12 amino acids. In DNA form, the CDR3 reads TGCGCCAGCAGCTTGGCCGCAGATACGCAGTATTTT. Translating it yields CASSLAADTQYF.

The J gene is TRBJ2-1, the V gene TRBV28; tentatively, D is TRBD2 (7 bases). V was shortened by 3 bases and J by 6 bases, with 21 bases between the two germline ends. Germline CDR1 MDHEN, CDR2 SYDVKM. This CDR3 has 17 residues. The CDR3 reads CASSFIRGEGMGNEQFF. The CDR3 DNA reads TGTGCCAGCAGTTTTATTAGGGGGGAGGGCATGGGCAATGAGCAGTTCTTC.

The V and J genes are TRBV18 and TRBJ2-1, with TRBD2 identical over 13 bases. The germline V gene has CDR1 KGHSH and CDR2 LQKENI. The CDR3 consists of 18 residues. V shed 3 bases and J 4 bases; nucleotides not matched to a gene: 9. The CDR3 DNA sequence: TGTGCCAGCTCACCCGGGACTAGCGGGGTTATGGGGTACAATGAGCAGTTCTTC. This translates into CASSPGTSGVMGYNEQFF.

CDR3 amino acids: CASSLAAGGTTGELFF. CDR3 nucleotides: TGTGCCAGCAGCTTAGCGGCGGGAGGGACCACCGGGGAGCTGTTTTTT. The rearrangement joins TRBV7-2 to TRBJ2-2, with 9 bases aligning to TRBD2. Germline loops: CDR1 SGHTA, CDR2 FQGNSA. This CDR3 has 16 residues. V dropped 0 bases and J dropped 4; count of bases not matched to a gene: 3.

J is TRBJ2-1 and V is TRBV5-4, with D tentatively TRBD2 (5 bases). CDR1 and CDR2 (germline): SGHNT, YYREEE (reference sequence). V was shortened by 0 bases and J by 3 bases, with 10 bases between the two germline ends. This CDR3 is built from 15 residues. CDR3 bases: TGTGCCAGCAGCTTGGGGGTTAGCGTCTACAATGAGCAGTTCTTC. It codes for CASSLGVSVYNEQFF.

The chain combines TRBV27 with TRBJ2-3; D is possibly TRBD1 or TRBD2 (5 bases each). This CDR3 has 14 residues. Trimming took off 8 bases at V and 12 bases at J, with 24 bases between the two ends. Germline CDR1 MNHEY, CDR2 SMNVEV (reference sequence). For the CDR3, the DNA is TGTGCCAGCGGCCGGGACCCCACCGTAGAGCGACAGTATTTT. Protein product: CASGRDPTVERQYF.

This clone appeared once. This chain joins TRBV5-1 and TRBJ1-6; D possibly corresponds to TRBD1 (6 bases). Trimming took off 0 bases at V and 9 bases at J, with 10 bases between the two ends. The germline V gene encodes CDR1 SGHRS and CDR2 YFSETQ. The CDR3 is 14 residues long. The CDR3 DNA reads as TGCGCCAGCAGCTTGGTGCAGGGGACTTCACCCCTCCACTTT. As protein: CASSLVQGTSPLHF.

The chain is built from TRBV5-4 and TRBJ2-2, with D unresolved. Trimming pared 6 bases from V and 4 bases from J, leaving 13 bases between. CDR1 SGHNT and CDR2 YYREEE come from the germline V gene (reference sequence). This CDR3 comprises 14 residues. CDR3 bases: TGTGCCAGCACCCATCCCACTTTCACCGGGGAGCTGTTTTTT. Its translation: CASTHPTFTGELFF.

The sample holds one count of this clone. The rearrangement links TRBV19 to TRBJ2-2; 9 bases are shared with TRBD1. Losses at the gene ends were 6 bases for V and 4 bases for J; bases not matched to a gene: 3. Germline V gene sequence: CDR1 LNHDA, CDR2 SQIVND (reference sequence). CDR3 size: 14 residues. CDR3 loop: CASSPTGGTGELFF. The DNA for the CDR3 is TGTGCCAGTAGCCCGACAGGGGGCACCGGGGAGCTGTTTTTT.

The rearrangement uses TRBV7-9 and TRBJ2-3; D unresolved. Trimming took 2 bases from V and 2 from J, leaving 8 bases between them. CDR1 is SEHNR and CDR2 is FQNEAQ in the germline V gene (reference sequence). The CDR3 totals 14 residues. DNA of the CDR3: TGTGCCAGCAGCTTAAATCTTCACACAGATACGCAGTATTTT. Its translation is CASSLNLHTDTQYF.